This T cell receptor (beta chain) was profiled in a study of breast tumors, draining lymph nodes, adjacent tissues. Broader study findings: Data fit most tumor T cells coming from lymph node, expanding in tumor.

From the multiplex PCR reads, TCRdb called clonotypes with MiXCR, one entry per CDR3 protein. The sample consists of 20,000 to 25,000 distinct CDR3 sequences, 50% of them appearing once. Germline-derived CDR1 and CDR2 are SGHRS and YFSETQ. Trimming left V 1 base short and J 5 bases short, with 6 bases between. This CDR3 is built from 13 residues. This clonotype occurred many times. No antigen is known for it. Source material: breast tumor tissue. The chain is built from TRBV5-1 and TRBJ2-2, with no clear D. The clonotype was recovered from a female donor with breast cancer. Some clones in this sample may be carry-over from other donors' samples. Here the CDR3 DNA reads TGCGCCAGCAGCTTGACAGCTACCGGGGAGCTGTTTTTT. Its protein is CASSLTATGELFF. Using reference TRBV5-1 and TRBJ2-2 for the parts outside the CDR3, the full variable domain is KAGVTQTPRYLIKTRGQQVTLSCSPISGHRSVSWYQQTPGQGLQFLFEYFSETQRNKGNFPGRFSGRQFSNSRSEMNVSTLELGDSALYLCASSLTATGELFFGEGSRLTVL.